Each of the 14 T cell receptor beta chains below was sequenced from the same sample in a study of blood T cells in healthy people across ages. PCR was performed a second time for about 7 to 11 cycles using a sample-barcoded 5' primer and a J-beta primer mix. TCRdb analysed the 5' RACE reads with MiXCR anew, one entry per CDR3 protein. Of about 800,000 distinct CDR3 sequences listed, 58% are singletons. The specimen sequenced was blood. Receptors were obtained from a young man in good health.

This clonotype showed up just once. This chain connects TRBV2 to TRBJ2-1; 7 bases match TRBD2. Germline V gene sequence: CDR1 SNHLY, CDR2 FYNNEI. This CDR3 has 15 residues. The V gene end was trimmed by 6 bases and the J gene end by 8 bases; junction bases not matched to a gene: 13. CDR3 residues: CASRSGSPGRDEQFF. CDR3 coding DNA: TGTGCCAGCAGGTCGGGATCCCCAGGGAGGGATGAGCAGTTCTTC.

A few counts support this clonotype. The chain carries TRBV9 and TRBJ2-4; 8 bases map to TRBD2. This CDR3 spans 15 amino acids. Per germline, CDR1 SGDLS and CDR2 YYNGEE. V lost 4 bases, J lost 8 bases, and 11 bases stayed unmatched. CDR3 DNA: TGTGCCAGCAGCCCCTCCGGGACTAGTAGAGACATTCAGTACTTC. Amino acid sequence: CASSPSGTSRDIQYF.

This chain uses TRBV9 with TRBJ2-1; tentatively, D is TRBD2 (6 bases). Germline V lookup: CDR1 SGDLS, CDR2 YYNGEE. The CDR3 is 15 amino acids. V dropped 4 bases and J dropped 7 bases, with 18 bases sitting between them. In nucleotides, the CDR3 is TGTGCCAGCAGCACTCCGGGACTGGAGAAAAATGAGCAGTTCTTC. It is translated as CASSTPGLEKNEQFF.

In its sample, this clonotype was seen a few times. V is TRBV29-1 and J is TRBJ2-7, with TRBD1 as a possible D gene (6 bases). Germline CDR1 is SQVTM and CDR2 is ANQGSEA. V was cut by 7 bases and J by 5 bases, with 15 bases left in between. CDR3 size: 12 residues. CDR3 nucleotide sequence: TGCAGCGCCCGTCAGGGGTTCCACGAGCAGTACTTC. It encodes CSARQGFHEQYF.

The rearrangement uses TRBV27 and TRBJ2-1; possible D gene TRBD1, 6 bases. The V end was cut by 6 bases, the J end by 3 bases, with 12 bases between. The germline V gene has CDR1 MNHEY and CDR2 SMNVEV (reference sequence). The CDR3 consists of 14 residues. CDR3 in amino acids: CASSSGTFYNEQFF. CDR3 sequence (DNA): TGTGCCAGCAGCTCCGGGACATTCTACAATGAGCAGTTCTTC.

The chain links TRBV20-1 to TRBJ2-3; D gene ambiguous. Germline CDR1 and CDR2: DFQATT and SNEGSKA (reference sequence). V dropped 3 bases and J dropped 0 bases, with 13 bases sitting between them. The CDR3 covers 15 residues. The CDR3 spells CSASSHRASTDTQYF. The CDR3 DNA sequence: TGCAGTGCTAGCTCTCACCGTGCTAGCACAGATACGCAGTATTTT.

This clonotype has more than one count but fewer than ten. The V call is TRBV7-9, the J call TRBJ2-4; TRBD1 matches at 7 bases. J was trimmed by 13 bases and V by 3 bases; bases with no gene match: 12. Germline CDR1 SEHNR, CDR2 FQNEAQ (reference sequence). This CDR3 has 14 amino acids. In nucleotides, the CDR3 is TGTGCCAGCAGCTTTCCCGACAGGGCCTCTCAACAGTACTTC. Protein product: CASSFPDRASQQYF.

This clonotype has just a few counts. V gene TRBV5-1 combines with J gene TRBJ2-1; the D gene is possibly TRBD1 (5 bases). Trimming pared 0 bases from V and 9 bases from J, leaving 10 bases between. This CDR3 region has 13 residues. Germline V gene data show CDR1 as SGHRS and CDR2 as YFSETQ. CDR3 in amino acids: CASSLGGRSEQFF. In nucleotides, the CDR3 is TGCGCCAGCAGCTTGGGGGGCCGGAGTGAGCAGTTCTTC.

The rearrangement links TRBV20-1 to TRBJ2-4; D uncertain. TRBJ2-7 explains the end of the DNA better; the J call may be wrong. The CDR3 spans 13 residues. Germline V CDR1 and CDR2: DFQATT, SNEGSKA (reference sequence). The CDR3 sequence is CSARDIETYEQYF. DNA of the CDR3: TGCAGTGCTAGAGATATCGAGACCTACGAGCAGTACTTC.

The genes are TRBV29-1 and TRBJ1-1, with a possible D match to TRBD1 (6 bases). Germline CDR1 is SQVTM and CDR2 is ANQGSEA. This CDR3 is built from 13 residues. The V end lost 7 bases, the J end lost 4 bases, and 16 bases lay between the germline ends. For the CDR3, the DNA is TGCAGCGCCGGTAGCGGACAGATCACTGAAGCTTTCTTT. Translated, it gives CSAGSGQITEAFF.

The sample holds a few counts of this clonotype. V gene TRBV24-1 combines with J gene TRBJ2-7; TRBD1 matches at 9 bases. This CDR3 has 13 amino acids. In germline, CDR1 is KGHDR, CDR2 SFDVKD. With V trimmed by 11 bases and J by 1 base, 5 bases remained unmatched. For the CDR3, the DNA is TGTGCCAGCCAGGGACAGGGATCCTACGAGCAGTACTTC. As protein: CASQGQGSYEQYF.

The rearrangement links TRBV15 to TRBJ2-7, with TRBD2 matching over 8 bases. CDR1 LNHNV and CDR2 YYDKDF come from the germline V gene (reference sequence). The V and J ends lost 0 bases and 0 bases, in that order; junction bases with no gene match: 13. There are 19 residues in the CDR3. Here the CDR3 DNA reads TGTGCCACCAGCAGAGATTCTGGACAGCGGGGGCCGAGCTCCTACGAGCAGTACTTC. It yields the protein CATSRDSGQRGPSSYEQYF.

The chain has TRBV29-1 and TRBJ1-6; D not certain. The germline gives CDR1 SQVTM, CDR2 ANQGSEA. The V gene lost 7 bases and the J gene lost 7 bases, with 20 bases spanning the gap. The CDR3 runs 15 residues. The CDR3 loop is CSAPSPNEGNSPLHF. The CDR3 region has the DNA TGCAGCGCCCCTTCCCCTAACGAAGGGAATTCACCCCTCCACTTT.

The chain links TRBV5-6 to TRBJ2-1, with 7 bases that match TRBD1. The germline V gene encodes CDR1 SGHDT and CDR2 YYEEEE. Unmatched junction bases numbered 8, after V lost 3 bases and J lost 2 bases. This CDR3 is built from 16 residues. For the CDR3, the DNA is TGTGCCAGCAGCTCGGAGGACAGGCCAACCTACAATGAGCAGTTCTTC. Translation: CASSSEDRPTYNEQFF.